The T cell receptor (beta chain) under discussion was sequenced for a study of blood T cell repertoires in COVID-19. About the research overall: The United States, Italy and Spain supplied acute and convalescent COVID-19 samples. In each case, the material was cDNA or gDNA derived from T cells, B-cell-depleted T cells, or PBMCs.

Methods used by the authors: Reference gene primer amplification gave nucleated cell count estimates. Measured with immunoSEQ multiplex PCR; TCRdb has only the in-frame clones, and not every one. The D gene and trimming were derived from the DNA, and the V and J assignments and clone size from that table. The sample lists 150,000 to 200,000 clones; around 87% were seen once. The germline V and J ends were trimmed by 3 bases and 5 bases, with 5 bases remaining between them. Germline V CDR1 and CDR2: SGHNT, YYREEE (reference sequence). CDR3 size: 11 residues. The clonotype originates from a man younger than 35 with active or convalescent COVID-19. This chain uses TRBV5-4 with TRBJ2-5, with D possibly being TRBD2 (5 bases). Sequencing was done on a sample of peripheral blood. In nucleotides, the CDR3 is TGTGCCAGCAGCTGGGAGGAGACCCAGTACTTC. This translates into CASSWEETQYF.